Listed below are T cell receptor beta chains from one sample, sequenced in a study of T cell clusters in autoimmune cytopenias. TCRdb re-called the multiplex PCR reads; one entry per CDR3 protein, DNA not given. This repertoire includes approximately 6,500 distinct CDR3 sequences. The sample was also linked to a second study, of T cell repertoires in aging, cancer and after chemotherapy.

The sequenced material came from peripheral blood. The receptors shown here come from a human donor in good health. Both conserved end residues are part of each CDR3. Size values are once, few and many counts, or a class for expanded clones, and some rows have none.

j_call	clone_size	v_call	cdr3_aa
TRBJ2-7	medium-sized	TRBV27	CASSFGGRPYEQYF
TRBJ2-7	medium-sized	TRBV29-1	CSVESRQGYEQYF
TRBJ1-5	.	TRBV19	CASSSRRQGANQPQHF
TRBJ2-3	medium-sized	TRBV5-6	CASKKTSVTDTQYF
TRBJ2-2	.	TRBV19	CASSIIPDTGELFF
TRBJ1-2	.	TRBV15	CATSGGYGYTF
TRBJ1-2	.	TRBV30	CAWSLRGGFYGYTF
TRBJ2-7	medium-sized	TRBV6-2/TRBV6-3	CASTWTAYEQYF
TRBJ1-1	medium-sized	TRBV27	CASSNRGGTVEAFF
TRBJ2-2	medium-sized	TRBV6-5	CASRKAAGELFF
TRBJ1-2	medium-sized	TRBV27	CASRSQGVGGYTF
TRBJ1-2	.	TRBV15	CATSRDLVGQPNYGYTF
TRBJ2-7	.	TRBV20-1	CSAPRGDNYEQYF
TRBJ2-1	medium-sized	TRBV6-5	CASSEAGGPGEQFF
TRBJ2-2	.	TRBV6-2/TRBV6-3	CASRDRAAGELFF
TRBJ1-5	.	TRBV12-3/TRBV12-4	CASSLRGFGGGQPQHF
TRBJ2-7	medium-sized	TRBV27	CASSPLPVPREQYF
TRBJ2-1	.	TRBV20-1	CSARDSGTAGSYNEQFF
TRBJ2-3	.	TRBV6-5	CACSDAGGTDTQYF
TRBJ1-1	.	TRBV6-5	CASSSNLIINTEAFF
TRBJ1-1	medium-sized	TRBV12-3/TRBV12-4	CASTVQGNTEAFF
TRBJ1-4	.	TRBV18	CASSPVNGQGRDEKLFF
TRBJ1-6	medium-sized	TRBV19	CASSGSGELSPLHF
TRBJ1-1	medium-sized	TRBV6-1	CASEQGRGSFF
TRBJ2-2	.	TRBV18	CASSPRGSGAHSANTGELFF
TRBJ2-7	medium-sized	TRBV29-1	CSAHTLGRGYYEQYF
TRBJ2-7	medium-sized	TRBV6-1	CASRWDGARNEQYF
TRBJ1-2	.	TRBV5-6	CASSPLGASANYGYTF
TRBJ1-2	.	TRBV19	CASSPGTPNFYGYTF
TRBJ1-5	medium-sized	TRBV19	CASSGQGPYQPQHF
TRBJ2-3	.	TRBV6-2/TRBV6-3	CASSAPRDRGRDTQYF
TRBJ2-7	.	TRBV7-2	CASSLNPPPSGTSGHYEQYF
TRBJ1-2	.	TRBV20-1	CSAAQTTVYGYTF
TRBJ2-2	.	TRBV6-4	CASSDSGENTGELFF
TRBJ2-7	.	TRBV6-2/TRBV6-3	CASSSWKNNEQYF
TRBJ2-3	.	TRBV6-2/TRBV6-3	CASSEALAGGGTDTQYF
TRBJ1-5	.	TRBV20-1	CSARPYSNQPQHF
TRBJ2-6	medium-sized	TRBV6-5	CASSFAGTGANVLTF
TRBJ2-1	.	TRBV19	CASSAQGINEQFF
TRBJ2-5	.	TRBV5-1	CASSYKETQYF
TRBJ2-2	.	TRBV4-2	CASSQLAGANTGELFF
TRBJ1-2	.	TRBV5-6	CASSLGNRGGGYGYTF
TRBJ1-1	.	TRBV20-1	CSARGRGHVTEAFF
TRBJ1-6	medium-sized	TRBV27	CASSDNSNSPLHF
TRBJ2-1	.	TRBV24-1	CATSDTGGGVSSYNEQFF
TRBJ1-4	.	TRBV6-1	CASSKDARLIQGMGLFF
TRBJ2-3	.	TRBV5-6	CASSLYVAPDTQYF
TRBJ1-1	.	TRBV5-5	CASSLGGVGNTEAFF
TRBJ1-2	medium-sized	TRBV6-5	CASRTGGTYGYTF
TRBJ1-4	medium-sized	TRBV27	CASTWRSSRVDEKLFF
TRBJ2-1	.	TRBV15	CATSRLPGLGSRQFF
TRBJ1-1	.	TRBV15	CATSRDRAGTEAFF
TRBJ2-1	.	TRBV5-4	CASSQDKYNEQFF
TRBJ2-7	medium-sized	TRBV12-3/TRBV12-4	CASSSGSGGLSYEQYF